The 31 T cell receptor beta chains below were found in one sample sequenced in a study of T cells in Graves' hyperthyroidism and ophthalmopathy. RNA transcripts were the template for amplifying TCR beta CDR3 regions. Researchers ran a first-round RT-PCR on the TCR CDR3 using the HTBI primer set. TCRdb re-derived calls from the multiplex PCR reads in MiXCR, one entry per CDR3 protein. The data hold some 400,000 distinct CDR3 sequences, with roughly 13% observed a single time. Input material: blood. The receptors come from a man aged 30 to 39 with Graves' hyperthyroidism that later progressed to Graves' ophthalmopathy.

V gene TRBV18 combines with J gene TRBJ1-3; no clear D. Per germline, CDR1 KGHSH and CDR2 LQKENI. The CDR3 sequence is 15 residues long. The germline V and J ends were trimmed by 4 bases and 0 bases, with 10 bases remaining between them. The CDR3 here is CASSRDKSSGNTIYF. Here the CDR3 DNA reads TGTGCCAGCTCACGGGATAAGAGCTCTGGAAACACCATATATTTT.

This clonotype was counted many times. V is TRBV7-9 and J is TRBJ2-1; TRBD2 agrees at 9 bases. The V gene's germline CDR1 is SEHNR and CDR2 FQNEAQ (reference sequence). V lost 10 bases, J lost 8 bases, and 15 bases stayed unmatched. This CDR3 has 15 residues. The CDR3 DNA reads as TGTGCCACTCCCCCACTTGGCGGGGGGGCCTATGAGCAGTTCTTC. Protein product: CATPPLGGGAYEQFF.

This clonotype occurred many times. The rearrangement uses TRBV6-6 and TRBJ1-1; the D is unclear. The germline V and J ends were trimmed by 0 bases and 3 bases, with 11 bases remaining between them. CDR1 and CDR2 (germline): MNHNY, SVGAGI (reference sequence). This CDR3 has 15 amino acids. CDR3 region: CASSYSTKEDTEAFF. In nucleotides, the CDR3 is TGTGCCAGCAGTTACTCGACCAAAGAGGACACTGAAGCTTTCTTT.

V is TRBV5-1 and J is TRBJ1-3; D remains ambiguous. Germline loops: CDR1 SGHRS, CDR2 YFSETQ. The CDR3 has 15 residues. The V and J ends lost 1 base and 3 bases respectively, with 11 bases between them. CDR3 in amino acids: CASSLLGKGGNTIYF. DNA for the CDR3: TGCGCCAGCAGCTTGCTGGGGAAAGGTGGAAACACCATATATTTT.

The chain links TRBV5-8 to TRBJ2-1; TRBD1 matches at 9 bases. The CDR3 length is 18 residues. CDR1 SGHTS and CDR2 YDEGEE come from the germline V gene. V trimming: 3 bases; J trimming: 8 bases; junction bases outside the gene matches: 18. This CDR3 is CASSWPAGTGLGSDEQFF. The CDR3, as DNA: TGTGCCAGCAGCTGGCCGGCCGGGACAGGGCTGGGGAGCGATGAGCAGTTCTTC.

This clonotype has at least ten counts. This chain uses TRBV7-6 with TRBJ2-3; a weak D match, TRBD2 (6 bases). This CDR3 is built from 17 residues. Looked up from germline, CDR1 is SGHVS and CDR2 is FNYEAQ. V was shortened by 1 base and J by 1 base, with 15 bases between the two germline ends. The DNA of the CDR3 is TGTGCCAGCAGCTTAGTTGGGACTCCTTATCGCACAGATACGCAGTATTTT. As protein: CASSLVGTPYRTDTQYF.

In its sample, this clonotype was seen many times. This chain uses TRBV11-2 with TRBJ2-7, with D perhaps matching TRBD2 (5 bases). The CDR3 covers 16 residues. CDR1 and CDR2 from the germline V gene are SGHAT and FQNNGV. V dropped 1 base and J dropped 0 bases, with 13 bases sitting between them. The CDR3, as DNA: TGTGCCAGCAGCTTAGTCTGGTGGGAGAGCTCCTACGAGCAGTACTTC. This sequence encodes CASSLVWWESSYEQYF.

This clonotype was observed at least ten times. CDR3 nucleotide sequence: TGCAGTGCTAGGCCAGCGGGGGACTACGAGCAGTACTTC. This gives the protein CSARPAGDYEQYF. The chain recombines TRBV20-1 with TRBJ2-7; 8 bases match TRBD2. Germline V gene sequence: CDR1 DFQATT, CDR2 SNEGSKA (reference sequence). V shed 3 bases, J shed 3 bases, and the junction held 4 bases outside the gene matches. This CDR3 is built from 13 residues.

The chain uses TRBV20-1 and TRBJ2-7; 11 positions match TRBD2. This CDR3 is built from 15 residues. The germline CDR1 and CDR2 sequences are DFQATT and SNEGSKA (reference sequence). V was clipped by 1 base and J by 0 bases; unmatched bases: 2. CDR3 sequence reads: CSARGLAGGSYEQYF. CDR3 sequence (DNA): TGCAGTGCTAGAGGTCTAGCGGGGGGCTCCTACGAGCAGTACTTC.

The sample holds many counts of this clonotype. The J gene is TRBJ2-5, the V gene TRBV6-1, with D possibly matching TRBD2 (5 bases). Per the germline V gene, CDR1 is MNHNS and CDR2 is SASEGT. The CDR3 contains 15 residues. Between the trimmed V and J ends, which lost 7 bases and 5 bases, there was a span of 20 bases. In DNA form, the CDR3 reads TGTGCCAGCACCCGTTCGGGAACGGGTGGGGAGACCCAGTACTTC. Translation: CASTRSGTGGETQYF.

This clonotype occurred many times. The chain combines TRBV12-3 or TRBV12-4 with TRBJ1-5, with TRBD1 matching 9 bases. There are 18 residues in the CDR3. The V gene end was trimmed by 4 bases and the J gene end by 3 bases; junction bases not matched to a gene: 13. In DNA, the CDR3 is TGTGCCAGCAGTTCGGGACAGGGACGTGGAGGAGACAATCAGCCCCAGCATTTT. This sequence encodes CASSSGQGRGGDNQPQHF.

At least ten counts were recorded for this clonotype. The chain joins TRBV6-9 to TRBJ1-1, with 7 bases lining up with TRBD1. The CDR3 covers 20 residues. Trimming at V came to 6 bases and at J to 3 bases, leaving 25 bases not matched to a gene. CDR1 is MNHGY, CDR2 SVAAGI, per germline. The CDR3 DNA reads TGTGCCAGCAGGTACGCTTCCGACAGGGTTCGACTTTGCTTACACACTGAAGCTTTCTTT. Protein product: CASRYASDRVRLCLHTEAFF.

This clonotype has just a few counts. The chain employs TRBV29-1 and TRBJ1-1, with 8 positions matching TRBD1. The ends lost 3 bases at V and 3 bases at J; junction bases unmatched: 3. Germline assignment: CDR1 SQVTM and CDR2 ANQGSEA. The CDR3 contains 13 residues. DNA of the CDR3: TGCAGCGTTGACCTGACAGGGGACACTGAAGCTTTCTTT. It encodes CSVDLTGDTEAFF.

The sample holds a few counts of this clonotype. The CDR3 bases are TGTGCCAGCAGCCGGACTGGAAAATACAATGAGCAGTTCTTC. Translated, it gives CASSRTGKYNEQFF. V usage is TRBV7-9 and J usage is TRBJ2-1, with a possible D match to TRBD2 (5 bases). Per germline, CDR1 SEHNR and CDR2 FQNEAQ (reference sequence). Deletions cut 5 bases from V and 4 bases from J, with 12 bases between. The CDR3 has 14 residues.

This clonotype was detected a few times. J is TRBJ2-4 and V is TRBV6-1, with 9 bases fitting TRBD1. V lost 5 bases, J lost 6 bases, and 20 bases stayed unmatched. Looked up from germline, CDR1 is MNHNS and CDR2 is SASEGT. This CDR3 is built from 19 residues. The CDR3 bases are TGTGCCAGCAGTTCAAAAGCCGGGACAGGGCCAGTTAGCGGAAACATTCAGTACTTC. It specifies CASSSKAGTGPVSGNIQYF.

This clonotype has a count of ten or more. The chain carries TRBV3-1 and TRBJ2-7; possible D gene TRBD1, 6 bases. The CDR3 consists of 15 residues. The germline V gene encodes CDR1 LGHDT and CDR2 YNNKEL (reference sequence). Trimming shortened V by 3 bases and J by 3 bases, and 15 bases separated the two germline ends. The CDR3 DNA sequence: TGTGCCAGCAGCCACCGCGACAGGAATTTCTACGAGCAGTACTTC. This codes for CASSHRDRNFYEQYF.

This clonotype showed up many times. The J gene is TRBJ2-2, the V gene TRBV30, with D unresolved. Trimming shortened V by 2 bases and J by 8 bases, and 3 bases separated the two germline ends. Germline V lookup: CDR1 GTSNPN, CDR2 SVGIG (reference sequence). CDR3 length: 10 residues. As DNA, the CDR3 is TGTGCCTGGAGTACGGGGGAGCTGTTTTTT. This encodes CAWSTGELFF.

Many counts were recorded for this clonotype. The V call is TRBV27, the J call TRBJ2-1, with no clear D. The germline V gene has CDR1 MNHEY and CDR2 SMNVEV (reference sequence). The CDR3 runs 13 residues. Between the trimmed V and J ends, which lost 6 bases and 10 bases, there was a span of 16 bases. The CDR3 nucleotides are TGTGCCAGCAGCCCTCGAACCTCATCCGAGCAGTTCTTC. This encodes CASSPRTSSEQFF.

Ten or more counts support this clonotype. The rearrangement joins TRBV20-1 to TRBJ2-7; 8 nucleotides match TRBD1. This CDR3 contains 14 residues. Trimming cost V 3 bases and J 3 bases; bases outside gene matches: 7. The germline V gene encodes CDR1 DFQATT and CDR2 SNEGSKA (reference sequence). CDR3 coding DNA: TGCAGTGCTAGTTGGCTGGACAGGGTCTACGAGCAGTACTTC. Translating gives CSASWLDRVYEQYF.

This chain uses TRBV12-3 or TRBV12-4 with TRBJ1-6, with D possibly being TRBD1 (6 bases). V gave up 6 bases and J gave up 9 bases, with 12 bases separating them. CDR3 length: 13 residues. As DNA, the CDR3 is TGTGCCAGCAGAACAGGGCTCGGTTCACCCCTCCACTTT. Encoded protein: CASRTGLGSPLHF.

To note about this clonotype: Just one base apart from a much larger clone, this may be a read error. This chain connects TRBV5-4 to TRBJ2-5; 10 bases agree with TRBD2. The CDR3 runs to 15 residues. Germline CDR1 SGHNT, CDR2 YYREEE (reference sequence). As DNA, the CDR3 is TGTACCAGCAGTTTAACTAGCGGGGTAGGAGAGACCCAGTACTTC. It translates to CTSSLTSGVGETQYF.

This clonotype appeared many times. The chain is built from TRBV27 and TRBJ2-3; D might be TRBD1 (6 bases). The germline CDR1 and CDR2 sequences are MNHEY and SMNVEV (reference sequence). V lost 2 bases and J 1 base, leaving 13 bases between the germline ends. The CDR3 contains 16 residues. Written as DNA, the CDR3 is TGTGCCAGCAGTTTAATGGGGACACTTCGCACAGATACGCAGTATTTT. Amino acid sequence: CASSLMGTLRTDTQYF.

The chain has TRBV9 and TRBJ1-5, with no clear D. The germline V and J ends were trimmed by 4 bases and 0 bases, with 2 bases remaining between them. Germline CDR1 reads SGDLS; CDR2 reads YYNGEE. CDR3 length: 12 amino acids. CDR3 sequence reads: CASSNSNQPQHF. The CDR3 coding sequence is TGTGCCAGCAGCAATAGCAATCAGCCCCAGCATTTT.

Worth noting for this clonotype: Just one base apart from a much larger clone, this may be a read error. The conserved final phenylalanine or tryptophan is absent from the CDR3, which likely points to a read error. This chain uses TRBV5-1 with TRBJ1-1; no firm D call. There are 12 residues in the CDR3. Germline loops: CDR1 SGHRS, CDR2 YFSETQ. Trimming removed 1 base at V and 1 base at J, with 2 bases between. CDR3 coding DNA: TGCGCCAGCAGCTTGACGAACACTGAAGCTTTCTCT. Amino acid sequence: CASSLTNTEAFS.

In this sample, this clonotype turned up many times. This rearrangement joins TRBV7-9 to TRBJ2-1; D uncertain. In germline, CDR1 is SEHNR, CDR2 FQNEAQ (reference sequence). Trimming shortened V by 5 bases and J by 4 bases, and 3 bases separated the two germline ends. The CDR3 runs 11 residues. For the CDR3, the DNA is TGTGCCAGCAGCGTTTACAATGAGCAGTTCTTC. Translating it yields CASSVYNEQFF.

In its sample, this clonotype was seen many times. The chain joins TRBV29-1 to TRBJ1-2; D ambiguous. The CDR3 extends over 11 amino acids. Trimming left V 2 bases short and J 2 bases short, with 3 bases between. CDR1 is SQVTM, CDR2 ANQGSEA, per germline. CDR3 in DNA: TGCAGCGTTGAAATGAACTATGGCTACACCTTC. It is translated as CSVEMNYGYTF. The full variable domain, rest sourced from reference TRBV29-1 and TRBJ1-2, is SAVISQKPSRDICQRGTSLTIQCQVDSQVTMMFWYRQQPGQSLTLIATANQGSEATYESGFVIDKFPISRPNLTFSTLTVSNMSPEDSSIYLCSVEMNYGYTFGSGTRLTVV.

The V call is TRBV11-2, the J call TRBJ1-2, with 7 nucleotides matching TRBD1. Germline V gene lookup returns CDR1 SGHAT and CDR2 FQNNGV. The CDR3 runs to 15 residues. Losses at the gene ends were 1 base for V and 4 bases for J; bases not matched to a gene: 6. The DNA of the CDR3 is TGTGCCAGCAGCTTAGTCCCCCGGGACAGCTATGGCTACACCTTC. Translation gives CASSLVPRDSYGYTF.

This clonotype was picked up many times. The V gene is TRBV28, the J gene TRBJ2-7; the D is unclear. V lost 5 bases and J lost 3, with 14 bases in between. Looked up from germline, CDR1 is MDHEN and CDR2 is SYDVKM. The CDR3 consists of 14 residues. This chain's CDR3 is CASSPRTGYYEQYF. The DNA for the CDR3 is TGTGCCAGCAGTCCGAGGACCGGATACTACGAGCAGTACTTC.

The chain combines TRBV19 with TRBJ2-3, with TRBD1 identical over 9 bases. The V and J ends lost 5 bases and 3 bases, in that order; junction bases with no gene match: 3. This CDR3 region has 14 residues. Germline V CDR1 and CDR2: LNHDA, SQIVND (reference sequence). CDR3 bases: TGTGCCAGTAGTTGGGGACAGGGAACAGATACGCAGTATTTT. This encodes CASSWGQGTDTQYF. Based on the CDR3 plus reference TRBV19 and TRBJ2-3, the full variable domain is DGGITQSPKYLFRKEGQNVTLSCEQNLNHDAMYWYRQDPGQGLRLIYYSQIVNDFQKGDIAEGYSVSREKKESFPLTVTSAQKNPTAFYLCASSWGQGTDTQYFGPGTRLTVL.

This clonotype has just a few counts. This chain links TRBV9 with TRBJ1-1; TRBD1 might be the D (5 bases). Germline values: CDR1 SGDLS, CDR2 YYNGEE. The CDR3 runs to 17 residues. With 3 bases removed from V and 3 bases from J, the gap between germline ends came to 21 bases. CDR3 amino acids: CASSGPGLGDGDTEAFF. The CDR3 region has the DNA TGTGCCAGCAGCGGTCCCGGGCTCGGGGACGGGGACACTGAAGCTTTCTTT.

The chain joins TRBV10-3 to TRBJ2-1, with 13 bases matching TRBD2. CDR1 and CDR2 from the germline V gene are ENHRY and SYGVKD. This CDR3 contains 15 residues. With 8 bases clipped from V and 6 bases from J, the junction kept 7 bases outside the gene matches. The CDR3 spells CAIGGTSGGVNEQFF. As DNA, the CDR3 is TGTGCCATCGGAGGAACTAGCGGGGGGGTCAATGAGCAGTTCTTC.